This T cell receptor (beta chain) was captured in a study of early T cells in non-severe SARS-CoV-2 infection. Each CDR3 protein is one row after TCRdb ran MiXCR on the 5' RACE reads. Altogether 65,000 to 95,000 distinct CDR3 sequences are present, about a sixth being singletons, with the ten largest covering approximately 2.9%. This clonotype has ten or more counts. The V and J ends lost 9 bases and 7 bases, in that order; junction bases with no gene match: 9. Germline values: CDR1 LNHDA, CDR2 SQIVND (reference sequence). This CDR3 region has 13 residues. Sequencing used whole blood. This TCR was recovered from an adult who was a healthcare worker with PCR-confirmed SARS-CoV-2 infection or an uninfected control (not recorded which). The chain carries TRBV19 and TRBJ2-1; 7 bases agree with TRBD1. CDR3 loop: CASQGDGPNEQFF. The DNA of the CDR3 is TGTGCCAGCCAGGGGGACGGGCCTAATGAGCAGTTCTTC.